The clone carrying this T cell receptor (beta chain) was observed once. Its antigen is not identified. Random hexamers were used to reverse transcribe an amount of roughly 0.5 to 1 ug RNA. TCRdb itself ran the immunoSEQ multiplex PCR reads through MiXCR, one entry per CDR3 protein. In the table there are approximately 190,000 distinct CDR3 sequences, 95% of which are singletons. Trimming left V 10 bases short and J 1 base short, with 15 bases between. The CDR3 spans 14 residues. Germline CDR1 MNHEY, CDR2 SVGAGI. These data are taken from a study of CD8 T cells in Susac syndrome. Study observations and caveats: The study recognized that its TCR sequencing and HLA analysis covered a relatively small number of individuals.

All included Susac syndrome patients satisfied recently defined diagnostic criteria for definite or probable disease. The chain joins TRBV6-5 to TRBJ2-3; D may be TRBD2 (6 bases). The sample taken for sequencing was CD8+ T cells from PBMCs. The TCR comes from a human donor with Susac syndrome. The CDR3 region has the DNA TGTGCCACCAGGAGGGGTCAGGGCACAGATACGCAGTATTTT. This gives the protein CATRRGQGTDTQYF.